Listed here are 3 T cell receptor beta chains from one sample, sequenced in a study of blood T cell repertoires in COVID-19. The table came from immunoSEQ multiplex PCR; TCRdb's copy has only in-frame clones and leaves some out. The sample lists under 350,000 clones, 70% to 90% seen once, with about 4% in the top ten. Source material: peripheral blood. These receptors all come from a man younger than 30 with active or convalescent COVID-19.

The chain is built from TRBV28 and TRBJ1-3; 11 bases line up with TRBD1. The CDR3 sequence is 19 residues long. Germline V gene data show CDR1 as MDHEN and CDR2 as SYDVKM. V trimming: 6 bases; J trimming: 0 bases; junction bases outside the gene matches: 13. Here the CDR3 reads CASSPPRDRGSLSGNTIYF. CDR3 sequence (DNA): TGTGCCAGCAGCCCTCCTCGGGACAGGGGGTCTCTCTCTGGAAACACCATATATTTT.

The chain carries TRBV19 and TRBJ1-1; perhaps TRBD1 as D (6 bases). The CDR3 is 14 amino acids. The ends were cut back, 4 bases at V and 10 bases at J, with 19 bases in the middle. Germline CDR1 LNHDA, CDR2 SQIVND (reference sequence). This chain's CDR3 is CASSTPGGAEGAFF. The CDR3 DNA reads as TGTGCCAGTAGTACCCCCGGGGGGGCAGAGGGAGCTTTCTTT.

The DNA of the CDR3 is TGTGCCAGCAGCGCATTTTCTAACGAGCAGTACTTC. It specifies CASSAFSNEQYF. The gene calls are TRBV11-3 and TRBJ2-7; D gene uncertain. Trimming shortened V by 5 bases and J by 5 bases, and 10 bases separated the two germline ends. Germline V gene lookup returns CDR1 SGHNT and CDR2 YENEEA. The CDR3 runs 12 residues.